A selection of T cell receptor beta chains follows, all from one sample in a study of cytomegalovirus exposure and HLA in healthy donors. Produced via immunoSEQ multiplex PCR; TCRdb's table is partial and in-frame only. Here the sample spans fewer than 200,000 clones, nearly 80% being singletons. Sequencing was performed on PBMCs. The receptors stem from a man aged 18 to 30 in good health and CMV-seropositive. CDR3s include the opening cysteine and the closing phenylalanine or tryptophan. The order of the fields is J gene, clone size, D gene, V gene, CDR3 DNA, CDR3 protein. A D gene is named only where the DNA matches it firmly. Expanded clones get a size class; other rows say once, few or many, or leave the size out.

TRBJ1-1,once,TRBD1,TRBV5-1,TGCGCCAGCAGCCCCCCCGGGACAGAGAACACTGAAGCTTTCTTT,CASSPPGTENTEAFF
TRBJ2-5,-,TRBD2,TRBV6-5,TGTGCCAGCACTCCCCGGTGGGGGGGTGAGACCCAGTACTTC,CASTPRWGGETQYF
TRBJ1-1,few,TRBD1,TRBV5-1,TGCGCCAGCAGGGCTTACCAGGGGGTAGTAACTGAAGCTTTCTTT,CASRAYQGVVTEAFF
TRBJ2-5,-,TRBD1,TRBV13,TGTGCCAGCAGCTTAAGGACAGGGGAGTATGGGGAGACCCAGTACTTC,CASSLRTGEYGETQYF
TRBJ1-5,-,-,TRBV11-2,TGTGCCAGCAGCTTAGGAACAGTAAGTTATCAGCCCCAGCATTTT,CASSLGTVSYQPQHF
TRBJ2-5,few,-,TRBV2,TGTGCCAGCAGGGAGACGCAAGAGACCCAGTACTTC,CASRETQETQYF
TRBJ2-1,-,-,TRBV11-2,TGTGCCAGCAGCTTGTCGCGGATGAGCTCCTACAATGAGCAGTTCTTC,CASSLSRMSSYNEQFF
TRBJ2-1,-,TRBD1,TRBV19,TGTGCCAGTAGTTCGGACAGGGTAGCGTTCTTC,CASSSDRVAFF
TRBJ2-7,once,TRBD2,TRBV15,TGTGCCACCAGCAGAGATCGGGCTAGCGGGACTTACTCCTACGAGCAGTACTTC,CATSRDRASGTYSYEQYF
TRBJ2-5,-,-,TRBV2,TGTGCCAGCAGTGGACAGCGTCAAGAGACCCAGTACTTC,CASSGQRQETQYF
TRBJ2-6,-,TRBD1,TRBV19,TGTGCCAGTAGTACAGGGAACACAGGGGCTGGGGCCAACGTCCTGACTTTC,CASSTGNTGAGANVLTF
TRBJ1-3,-,-,TRBV7-6,TGTGCCAGCAGCTCGACACACTCTGGAAACACCATATATTTT,CASSSTHSGNTIYF
TRBJ2-2,few,TRBD1,TRBV27,TGTGCCAGCAGTTTGATCCGCCTCAGACCCGGGACAGGGTACACCGGGGAGCTGTTTTTT,CASSLIRLRPGTGYTGELFF
TRBJ2-3,-,TRBD2,TRBV2,TGTGCCAGCAGTGAATTCCCTAGCGGGGGGACACCTAGCACAGATACGCAGTATTTT,CASSEFPSGGTPSTDTQYF
TRBJ2-3,-,TRBD2,TRBV4-1,TGCGCCAGCAGCCAAGATCTAGCGGGAGTGTCTGATACGCAGTATTTT,CASSQDLAGVSDTQYF
TRBJ2-1,few,-,TRBV19,TGTGCCAGTAGTACCACCGGTCGGTACAATGAGCAGTTCTTC,CASSTTGRYNEQFF
TRBJ2-7,few,TRBD2,TRBV6-5,TGTGCCAGCAGTTACTCGGTAGCGGGGGACTACGAGCAGTACTTC,CASSYSVAGDYEQYF
TRBJ1-6,-,-,TRBV5-5,TGTGCCAGCAGTACAGAATCTAATTCACCCCTCCACTTT,CASSTESNSPLHF
TRBJ1-4,-,-,TRBV4-1,TGCGCCAGCAGCCAACTGCGAGACAAGGCTTTCGAAAAACTGTTTTTT,CASSQLRDKAFEKLFF
TRBJ1-3,-,-,TRBV4-1,TGCGCCAGCAGCGTCGGACAGAACTCTGGAAACACCATATATTTT,CASSVGQNSGNTIYF